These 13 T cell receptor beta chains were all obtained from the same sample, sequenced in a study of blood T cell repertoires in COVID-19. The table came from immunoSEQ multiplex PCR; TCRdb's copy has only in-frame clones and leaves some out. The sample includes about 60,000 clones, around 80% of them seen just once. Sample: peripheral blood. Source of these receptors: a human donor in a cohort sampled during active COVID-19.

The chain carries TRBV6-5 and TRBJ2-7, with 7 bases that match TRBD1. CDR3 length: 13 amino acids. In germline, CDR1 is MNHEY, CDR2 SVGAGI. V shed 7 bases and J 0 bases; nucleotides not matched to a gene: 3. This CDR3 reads CASNRGPSYEQYF. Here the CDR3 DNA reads TGTGCCAGCAACAGGGGCCCCTCCTACGAGCAGTACTTC.

The CDR3, as DNA: TGTGCCAGCAGCTTACAAGGGGAGGGTACTGAAGCTTTCTTT. Amino acids: CASSLQGEGTEAFF. The rearrangement joins TRBV11-3 to TRBJ1-1, with D perhaps TRBD1 (5 bases). This CDR3 comprises 14 residues. Germline CDR1 and CDR2: SGHNT and YENEEA. V was trimmed by 2 bases and J by 5 bases, leaving 12 bases between them.

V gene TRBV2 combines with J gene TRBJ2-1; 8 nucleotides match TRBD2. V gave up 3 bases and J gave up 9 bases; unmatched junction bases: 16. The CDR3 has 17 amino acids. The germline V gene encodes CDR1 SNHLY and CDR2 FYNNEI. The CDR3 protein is CASSDPRGGSGSGEQFF. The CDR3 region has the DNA TGTGCCAGCAGTGATCCCCGGGGGGGCAGTGGGTCCGGTGAGCAGTTCTTC.

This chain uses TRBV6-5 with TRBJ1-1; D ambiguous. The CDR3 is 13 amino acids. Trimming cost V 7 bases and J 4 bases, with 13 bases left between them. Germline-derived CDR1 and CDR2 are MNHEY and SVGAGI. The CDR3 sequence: CASTTTEGTEAFF. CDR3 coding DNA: TGTGCCAGCACGACGACCGAGGGCACTGAAGCTTTCTTT.

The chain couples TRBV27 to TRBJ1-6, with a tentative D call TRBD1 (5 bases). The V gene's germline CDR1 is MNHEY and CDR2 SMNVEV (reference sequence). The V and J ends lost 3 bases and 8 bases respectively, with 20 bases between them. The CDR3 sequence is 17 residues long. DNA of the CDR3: TGTGCCAGCAGTTTCGGTGGGGCCAGGGTGAGTTATTCACCCCTCCACTTT. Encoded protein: CASSFGGARVSYSPLHF.

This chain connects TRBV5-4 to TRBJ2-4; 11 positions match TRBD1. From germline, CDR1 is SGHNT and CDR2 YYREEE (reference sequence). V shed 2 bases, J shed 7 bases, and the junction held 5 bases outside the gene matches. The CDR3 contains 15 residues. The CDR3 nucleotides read TGTGCCAGCAGCTTAATGGACAGGGGGCGGAACATTCAGTACTTC. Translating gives CASSLMDRGRNIQYF.

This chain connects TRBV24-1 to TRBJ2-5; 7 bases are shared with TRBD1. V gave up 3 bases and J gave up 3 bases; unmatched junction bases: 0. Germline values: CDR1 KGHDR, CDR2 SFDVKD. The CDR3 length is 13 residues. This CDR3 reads CATSDTGEETQYF. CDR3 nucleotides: TGTGCCACCAGTGATACAGGGGAAGAGACCCAGTACTTC.

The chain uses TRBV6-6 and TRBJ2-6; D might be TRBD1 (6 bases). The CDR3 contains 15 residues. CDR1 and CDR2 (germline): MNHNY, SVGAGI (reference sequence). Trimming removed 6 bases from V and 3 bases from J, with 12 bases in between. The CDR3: CASREQGGGANVLTF. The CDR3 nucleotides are TGTGCCAGCAGAGAACAGGGTGGTGGGGCCAACGTCCTGACTTTC.

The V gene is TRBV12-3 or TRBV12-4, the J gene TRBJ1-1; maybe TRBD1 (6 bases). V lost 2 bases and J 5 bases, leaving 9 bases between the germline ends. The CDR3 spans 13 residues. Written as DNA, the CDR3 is TGTGCCAGCAGTTTATCAGGGGTTACTGAAGCTTTCTTT. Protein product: CASSLSGVTEAFF.

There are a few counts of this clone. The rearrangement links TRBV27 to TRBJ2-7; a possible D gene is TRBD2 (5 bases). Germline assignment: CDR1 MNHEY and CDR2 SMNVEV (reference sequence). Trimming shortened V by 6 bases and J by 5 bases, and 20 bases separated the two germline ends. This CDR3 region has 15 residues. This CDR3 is CASRLRPGKGHEQYF. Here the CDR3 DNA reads TGTGCCAGCAGACTTCGACCGGGAAAGGGCCACGAGCAGTACTTC.

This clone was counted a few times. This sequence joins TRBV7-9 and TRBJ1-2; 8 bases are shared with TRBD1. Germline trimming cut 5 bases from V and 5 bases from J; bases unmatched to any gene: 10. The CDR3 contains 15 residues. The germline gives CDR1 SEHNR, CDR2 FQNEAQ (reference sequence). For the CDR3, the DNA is TGTGCCAGCAGCACATACTCAGGGGGCGAATATGGCTACACCTTC. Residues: CASSTYSGGEYGYTF.

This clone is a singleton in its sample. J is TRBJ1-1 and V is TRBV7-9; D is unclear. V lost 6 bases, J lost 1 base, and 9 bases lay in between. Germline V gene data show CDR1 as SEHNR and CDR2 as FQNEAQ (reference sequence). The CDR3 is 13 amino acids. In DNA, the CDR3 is TGTGCCAGCAGTTATACAGCGAACACTGAAGCTTTCTTT. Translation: CASSYTANTEAFF.

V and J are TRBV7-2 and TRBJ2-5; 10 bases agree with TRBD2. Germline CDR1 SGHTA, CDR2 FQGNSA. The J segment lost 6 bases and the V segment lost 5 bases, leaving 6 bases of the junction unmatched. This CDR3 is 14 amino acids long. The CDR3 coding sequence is TGTGCCAGCAGCCCTAGCGGGGGAGGGAAGACCCAGTACTTC. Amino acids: CASSPSGGGKTQYF.